This T cell receptor (beta chain) is from a study of T cell changes during pregnancy in multiple sclerosis. Germline values: CDR1 SGHTS, CDR2 YDEGEE. Trimming removed 4 bases from V and 1 base from J; junction bases left unmatched: 6. The CDR3 runs 15 residues. The repertoire was sequenced with immunoSEQ multiplex PCR; TCRdb's copy has only in-frame clones and lacks some. The sample holds tens of thousands of clones, around 92% seen once. This TCR was recovered from a female donor with multiple sclerosis, enrolled in a pregnancy study. Sequencing used peripheral blood, obtained before pregnancy. This chain uses TRBV5-8 with TRBJ2-7; 9 bases line up with TRBD1. The CDR3 here is CASSPRTGVSYEQYF. CDR3 DNA sequence: TGTGCCAGCAGCCCACGGACAGGGGTATCCTACGAGCAGTACTTC.